One sample yielded the 13 T cell receptor beta chains listed below, sequenced in a study of monozygotic twins with inflammatory bowel disease. One entry per CDR3 protein, without DNA, is what TCRdb gives after re-calling the 5' RACE reads. This table lists over 200,000 distinct CDR3 sequences. Source material: blood. Every receptor here comes from a human donor with ulcerative colitis or Crohn's disease, or a healthy co-twin of an affected twin (not recorded which).

This rearrangement joins TRBV4-2 to TRBJ1-5; the TCRdb D gene call, TRBD1, has no DNA to confirm it. CDR1 and CDR2 from the germline V gene are LGHNA and YNFKEQ. CDR3 size: 15 residues. The chain's CDR3 is CASSQEGTVNQPQHF.

This chain's CDR3 is CASKADMNTEAFF. The genes are TRBV10-3 and TRBJ1-1. Germline values: CDR1 ENHRY, CDR2 SYGVKD. This CDR3 is built from 13 residues.

V usage is TRBV14 and J usage is TRBJ2-5. The CDR3 has 13 residues. Germline V lookup: CDR1 SGHDN, CDR2 FVKESK. CDR3: CASSQSPQETQYF.

V and J are TRBV5-1 and TRBJ2-7; with no DNA, the TCRdb D assignment of TRBD2 cannot be verified. Looked up from germline, CDR1 is SGHRS and CDR2 is YFSETQ. The CDR3 sequence is 15 residues long. CDR3 region: CASSFQGLQTYEQYF. Full variable domain (rest looked up from reference TRBV5-1 and TRBJ2-7): KAGVTQTPRYLIKTRGQQVTLSCSPISGHRSVSWYQQTPGQGLQFLFEYFSETQRNKGNFPGRFSGRQFSNSRSEMNVSTLELGDSALYLCASSFQGLQTYEQYFGPGTRLTVT.

The genes are TRBV7-2 and TRBJ2-7. There are 13 residues in the CDR3. Germline V gives CDR1 SGHTA, CDR2 FQGNSA. The CDR3 loop is CASSFPNSYEQYF. The full variable domain, with the rest looked up from reference TRBV7-2 and TRBJ2-7, is GAGVSQSPSNKVTEKGKDVELRCDPISGHTALYWYRQSLGQGLEFLIYFQGNSAPDKSGLPSDRFSAERTGGSVSTLTIQRTQQEDSAVYLCASSFPNSYEQYFGPGTRLTVT.

V usage is TRBV5-1 and J usage is TRBJ1-2; the TCRdb call, TRBD1, lacks DNA for checking. The germline V gene encodes CDR1 SGHRS and CDR2 YFSETQ. The CDR3 extends over 14 amino acids. The CDR3 sequence is CASRPRTGNYGYTF. Combining the CDR3 with reference TRBV5-1 and TRBJ1-2 gives the whole variable domain KAGVTQTPRYLIKTRGQQVTLSCSPISGHRSVSWYQQTPGQGLQFLFEYFSETQRNKGNFPGRFSGRQFSNSRSEMNVSTLELGDSALYLCASRPRTGNYGYTFGSGTRLTVV.

The chain joins TRBV5-5 to TRBJ2-1; with no DNA, the TCRdb D assignment of TRBD2 cannot be verified. CDR3 length equals 18 residues. Per germline, CDR1 SGHKS and CDR2 YYEKEE (reference sequence). CDR3 region: CASSLGGSSARSYNEQFF. The variable domain in full, with the rest retrieved from reference TRBV5-5 and TRBJ2-1, is DAGVTQSPTHLIKTRGQQVTLRCSPISGHKSVSWYQQVLGQGPQFIFQYYEKEERGRGNFPDRFSARQFPNYSSELNVNALLLGDSALYLCASSLGGSSARSYNEQFFGPGTRLTVL.

V gene TRBV11-2 combines with J gene TRBJ2-3; TCRdb's D call, TRBD1, is unchecked because there is no DNA. Germline V gene lookup returns CDR1 SGHAT and CDR2 FQNNGV. The CDR3 runs to 14 residues. This chain's CDR3 is CASSWDPSSDTQYF.

The chain couples TRBV5-1 to TRBJ2-2. The CDR3 spans 15 residues. The V gene's germline CDR1 is SGHRS and CDR2 YFSETQ. The CDR3 sequence is CASSFSGTNTGELFF.

The rearrangement joins TRBV6-2 or TRBV6-3 to TRBJ2-1; TCRdb reports TRBD2, a call that lacks DNA to check it against. The CDR3 sequence is 15 residues long. Germline CDR1 and CDR2: MNHEY and SVGEGT. The CDR3: CASSPSGSVTDEQFF.

This chain uses TRBV19 with TRBJ1-2. The CDR3 loop spans 16 amino acids. The V gene's germline CDR1 is LNHDA and CDR2 SQIVND (reference sequence). CDR3 loop: CASTPGGTSPSYGYTF.

This sequence joins TRBV5-4 and TRBJ1-1; the D call of TRBD1 rests on TCRdb alone, since no DNA is present to check it. The CDR3 totals 14 residues. CDR1 and CDR2 (germline): SGHNT, YYREEE (reference sequence). CDR3 amino acids: CASSPGVGDTEAFF. Using reference TRBV5-4 and TRBJ1-1 for the parts outside the CDR3, the full variable domain is ETGVTQSPTHLIKTRGQQVTLRCSSQSGHNTVSWYQQALGQGPQFIFQYYREEENGRGNFPPRFSGLQFPNYSSELNVNALELDDSALYLCASSPGVGDTEAFFGQGTRLTVV.

V is TRBV5-6 and J is TRBJ1-3. CDR1 and CDR2 from the germline V gene are SGHDT and YYEEEE. The CDR3 totals 13 residues. The CDR3 loop reads CASSLEQGNTIYF.